The 10 T cell receptor beta chains given below trace back to one sample, sequenced in a study of cytomegalovirus exposure and HLA in healthy donors. The PCR ran on 60 Vbeta and 13 Jbeta primers. The repertoire was sequenced with immunoSEQ multiplex PCR; TCRdb's copy has only in-frame clones and lacks some. Of 150,000 to 250,000 clones listed, around 79% are singletons. What was sequenced was PBMCs. These receptors originate from a girl between 5 and 17 years old in good health and CMV-seropositive.

The gene calls are TRBV5-4 and TRBJ2-5; 7 bases are a match to TRBD1. The V gene's germline CDR1 is SGHNT and CDR2 YYREEE (reference sequence). Unmatched junction bases numbered 5, after V lost 10 bases and J lost 5 bases. The CDR3 loop spans 11 amino acids. CDR3 sequence: CAAGGQETQYF. The CDR3, as DNA: TGTGCCGCAGGGGGTCAGGAGACCCAGTACTTC.

This chain links TRBV7-7 with TRBJ2-5, with 15 nucleotides matching TRBD2. Per the germline V gene, CDR1 is SSHAT and CDR2 is FNYEAQ (reference sequence). V dropped 1 base and J dropped 5; count of bases not matched to a gene: 8. This CDR3 comprises 18 residues. Here the CDR3 reads CASSLGGLAGGRGETQYF. DNA of the CDR3: TGTGCCAGCAGCTTAGGAGGACTAGCGGGGGGGCGTGGTGAGACCCAGTACTTC.

The V and J genes are TRBV13 and TRBJ2-5, with a tentative D call TRBD2 (6 bases). Trimming left V 0 bases short and J 5 bases short, with 10 bases between. Germline lookup yields CDR1 PRHDT and CDR2 FYEKMQ (reference sequence). This CDR3 comprises 14 residues. The DNA of the CDR3 is TGTGCCAGCAGCTTAGGTGCAGGGAGGGAGACCCAGTACTTC. It yields the protein CASSLGAGRETQYF.

The chain recombines TRBV7-8 with TRBJ1-5; possibly TRBD1 for D (6 bases). The CDR3 consists of 14 residues. From germline, CDR1 is SGHVS and CDR2 FQNEAQ. Trimming stripped 2 bases from V and 5 bases from J, with 10 bases between. The CDR3, as DNA: TGTGCCAGCAGCTTACCCAGGGGCGATCAGCCCCAGCATTTT. Protein: CASSLPRGDQPQHF.

This sequence joins TRBV25-1 and TRBJ1-6; D is ambiguous. Germline CDR1 and CDR2: MGHDK and SYGVNS. The V gene lost 1 base and the J gene lost 4 bases, with 11 bases spanning the gap. This CDR3 has 16 residues. The CDR3 coding sequence is TGTGCCAGCAGTGAATTAAAACCGGGATATAATTCACCCCTCCACTTT. Translated, it gives CASSELKPGYNSPLHF.

This sequence joins TRBV6-1 and TRBJ2-5, with 15 bases that match TRBD2. The ends lost 4 bases at V and 2 bases at J; junction bases unmatched: 2. The CDR3 runs to 16 residues. CDR1 is MNHNS and CDR2 is SASEGT in the germline V gene. CDR3 loop: CASSVGLAGGQETQYF. CDR3 coding DNA: TGTGCCAGCAGTGTGGGACTAGCGGGGGGTCAAGAGACCCAGTACTTC.

The genes are TRBV13 and TRBJ2-3; possible D gene TRBD2, 7 bases. Germline values: CDR1 PRHDT, CDR2 FYEKMQ (reference sequence). CDR3 size: 15 residues. V was shortened by 10 bases and J by 2 bases, with 19 bases between the two germline ends. Written as DNA, the CDR3 is TGTGCCACTACACCGCCGGGGGGCCCCACAGATACGCAGTATTTT. This encodes CATTPPGGPTDTQYF.

The chain is built from TRBV5-1 and TRBJ2-1; 8 positions match TRBD2. The CDR3 covers 15 residues. After removal of 1 base from V and 8 bases from J, the junction contained 8 bases not matched to a gene. From germline, CDR1 is SGHRS and CDR2 YFSETQ. The CDR3 is CASSLFRGGPDEQFF. Here the CDR3 DNA reads TGCGCCAGCAGCTTGTTCCGGGGGGGCCCCGATGAGCAGTTCTTC.

The V and J genes are TRBV29-1 and TRBJ2-1; D is uncertain. The CDR3 extends over 11 amino acids. Trimming left V 6 bases short and J 8 bases short, with 11 bases between. Germline CDR1 SQVTM, CDR2 ANQGSEA. In DNA form, the CDR3 reads TGCAGCGTAGACACAGCTCATGAGCAGTTCTTC. Its protein is CSVDTAHEQFF.

This clone is a singleton in its sample. The CDR3 sequence is CASSQDYTGDTQYF. CDR3 nucleotide sequence: TGCGCCAGCAGCCAAGATTATACAGGGGATACGCAGTATTTT. The rearrangement joins TRBV4-1 to TRBJ2-3; D might be TRBD1 (6 bases). V was clipped by 0 bases and J by 6 bases, with 10 bases between them. In germline, CDR1 is MGHRA, CDR2 YSYEKL. This CDR3 has 14 amino acids.